A selection of T cell receptor beta chains follows, all from one sample in a study of control samples from healthy donors and cancer patients. The table came from immunoSEQ multiplex PCR; TCRdb's copy has only in-frame clones and leaves some out. The sample includes about 69,000 clones, about 80% seen only once; the top ten take 2.5% to 3%. The sample was PBMCs. These receptors came from a woman aged 50 to 60 with lung cancer. Both conserved end residues are part of each CDR3. The D gene is left open where the match is weak. Only part of the rows carry a size: once, few, many, or a class if the clone is expanded.

CASSTETSSEQYF	TGTGCCAGCAGTACCGAAACTAGCTCCGAGCAGTACTTC	-	-	TRBJ2-7	TRBV6-2/TRBV6-3
CASIKSSWGNEKLFF	TGTGCCAGCATTAAATCCTCCTGGGGGAATGAAAAACTGTTTTTT	-	-	TRBJ1-4	TRBV2
CASSTDGTSTNEKLFF	TGTGCCAGCAGTACAGATGGGACTTCAACTAATGAAAAACTGTTTTTT	-	-	TRBJ1-4	TRBV7-9
CSADSYGYTF	TGCAGTGCCGACAGTTATGGCTACACCTTC	-	-	TRBJ1-2	TRBV20-1
CASSRLAGDNEQFF	TGCGCCAGCAGCCGACTAGCGGGGGACAATGAGCAGTTCTTC	once	TRBD2	TRBJ2-1	TRBV4-3
CATSGNRVYGYTF	TGTGCCACCAGTGGAAACAGAGTCTATGGCTACACCTTC	-	-	TRBJ1-2	TRBV24-1
CASSATDTQYF	TGTGCCAGCAGCGCCACAGATACGCAGTATTTT	-	-	TRBJ2-3	TRBV9
CSASGDRGIGYEQYF	TGCAGTGCTAGTGGAGACAGGGGTATCGGCTACGAGCAGTACTTC	once	TRBD1	TRBJ2-7	TRBV20-1
CASSPNLGAYNEQFF	TGTGCCAGCAGTCCGAACCTCGGGGCATACAATGAGCAGTTCTTC	-	-	TRBJ2-1	TRBV6-5
CASSLYGWGTTGELFF	TGTGCCAGCAGTTTATATGGGTGGGGTACCACCGGGGAGCTGTTTTTT	-	-	TRBJ2-2	TRBV28
CASSYRGLVYGYTF	TGTGCCAGCAGCTACAGGGGGCTGGTCTATGGCTACACCTTC	-	TRBD1	TRBJ1-2	TRBV13
CASSEAFNQPQHF	TGTGCCAGCAGTGAAGCATTCAATCAGCCCCAGCATTTT	-	-	TRBJ1-5	TRBV6-1
CASSTRTGGYGYTF	TGTGCCAGCAGCACCCGGACAGGGGGCTATGGCTACACCTTC	-	TRBD1	TRBJ1-2	TRBV13
CASSAIQGSGKDF	TGTGCCAGCAGCGCAATACAGGGGTCGGGGAAGGACTTT	-	TRBD1	TRBJ1-6	TRBV5-6
CASGSNYEQYF	TGTGCCAGTGGGTCAAACTACGAGCAGTACTTC	-	-	TRBJ2-7	TRBV21-1
CASTTSPGQTSTDTQYF	TGTGCCAGCACCACTAGCCCCGGACAAACTAGCACAGATACGCAGTATTTT	-	-	TRBJ2-3	TRBV9
CASSSTDYGYTF	TGTGCCAGCAGCTCGACGGATTATGGCTACACCTTC	-	-	TRBJ1-2	TRBV5-5
CASRVSSNQPQHF	TGTGCCAGTAGGGTTTCCAGCAATCAGCCCCAGCATTTT	-	-	TRBJ1-5	TRBV19
CASSLGSEQYF	TGTGCCAGCAGCTTAGGTTCAGAGCAGTACTTC	-	-	TRBJ2-7	TRBV11-3
CASSLTGTGDQPQHF	TGTGCCAGCAGCTTAACCGGGACAGGGGATCAGCCCCAGCATTTT	-	TRBD1	TRBJ1-5	TRBV7-8
CASSGQGTEGYTF	TGTGCCAGCAGCGGACAGGGTACGGAGGGCTACACCTTC	-	TRBD1	TRBJ1-2	TRBV7-9
CASSFITGVGNYGYTF	TGTGCCAGCAGCTTTATCACAGGAGTGGGTAACTATGGCTACACCTTC	once	-	TRBJ1-2	TRBV5-4
CASSSSNAGYDYGYTF	TGTGCCAGCAGCTCGAGTAACGCGGGCTATGACTATGGCTACACCTTC	once	-	TRBJ1-2	TRBV7-9
CASSYSGGSSYNEQFF	TGTGCCAGCAGTTACTCGGGGGGTAGCTCCTACAATGAGCAGTTCTTC	-	-	TRBJ2-1	TRBV6-5
CASSYILGGPGNTIYF	TGTGCCAGCAGTTATATCTTAGGAGGGCCTGGAAACACCATATATTTT	-	-	TRBJ1-3	TRBV6-5
CASSSQGFQSETQYF	TGTGCCAGCAGCTCCCAGGGGTTTCAAAGTGAGACCCAGTACTTC	-	-	TRBJ2-5	TRBV7-2
CASSFQGASYEQYF	TGTGCCAGCAGCTTCCAGGGGGCGTCCTACGAGCAGTACTTC	few	TRBD1	TRBJ2-7	TRBV5-8
CASGTGQGEVGELFF	TGTGCTAGTGGTACGGGACAGGGGGAGGTCGGGGAGCTGTTTTTT	-	TRBD1	TRBJ2-2	TRBV12-5
CASSQENRGHGELFF	TGCGCCAGCAGCCAAGAAAACAGGGGGCACGGGGAGCTGTTTTTT	once	TRBD1	TRBJ2-2	TRBV4-3
CASSLGSGRGYTF	TGTGCCAGCAGTTTAGGCTCAGGGAGGGGCTACACCTTC	-	-	TRBJ1-2	TRBV12-3/TRBV12-4
CASSLRLAADTQYF	TGTGCCAGCAGCCTGAGACTAGCCGCAGATACGCAGTATTTT	-	TRBD2	TRBJ2-3	TRBV7-2
CASSPLQGATGTEAFF	TGTGCCAGCTCACCTTTACAGGGGGCAACGGGAACTGAAGCTTTCTTT	-	TRBD1	TRBJ1-1	TRBV18
CASSPSLVHYEQYF	TGTGCCAGCAGTCCAAGTCTGGTACACTACGAGCAGTACTTC	-	-	TRBJ2-7	TRBV14
CASSIFPDRGKGAEAFF	TGTGCCAGTAGTATATTTCCGGACAGGGGAAAGGGCGCTGAAGCTTTCTTT	once	TRBD1	TRBJ1-1	TRBV19
CASSQDQGRAEKLFF	TGCGCCAGCAGCCAAGATCAGGGAAGGGCTGAAAAACTGTTTTTT	-	-	TRBJ1-4	TRBV4-3
CASSLRGGANGYTF	TGTGCCAGCAGCTTGCGGGGGGGCGCGAATGGCTACACCTTC	once	-	TRBJ1-2	TRBV5-5
CATSRPDVNYGYTF	TGTGCCACCAGCAGACCGGACGTAAACTATGGCTACACCTTC	-	-	TRBJ1-2	TRBV15
CASSLNLLAGYNEQFF	TGTGCCAGCAGTCTTAACCTCCTAGCGGGCTACAATGAGCAGTTCTTC	-	TRBD2	TRBJ2-1	TRBV28
CAAKTGTGSYTEAFF	TGTGCCGCTAAAACCGGGACAGGGTCTTACACTGAAGCTTTCTTT	-	TRBD1	TRBJ1-1	TRBV19
CATSDSDRISNQPQHF	TGTGCCACCAGTGACTCCGACAGGATCAGCAATCAGCCCCAGCATTTT	-	-	TRBJ1-5	TRBV24-1
CASSFGTAAYEQYF	TGTGCCAGCAGTTTTGGGACGGCTGCCTACGAGCAGTACTTC	-	-	TRBJ2-7	TRBV27
CASSPRQEGHGYTF	TGTGCCAGCTCACCGAGACAGGAGGGGCATGGCTACACCTTC	-	-	TRBJ1-2	TRBV18
CASTVAGSYEQYF	TGCGCCAGCACGGTGGCAGGTTCCTACGAGCAGTACTTC	few	-	TRBJ2-7	TRBV10-2
CASSEAPGQGYNEQFF	TGTGCCAGCAGTGAAGCCCCGGGACAGGGGTACAATGAGCAGTTCTTC	-	TRBD1	TRBJ2-1	TRBV6-1
CAISDRDRDNSPLHF	TGTGCCATCAGTGACCGGGACAGGGATAATTCACCCCTCCACTTT	-	TRBD1	TRBJ1-6	TRBV10-3